The T cell receptor (beta chain) under discussion was sequenced for a study of T cell changes during pregnancy in multiple sclerosis. Data came from immunoSEQ multiplex PCR; TCRdb stores just in-frame clones and leaves some out. The repertoire consists of around 66,000 clones, with about 88% occurring once and the leading ten covering approximately 3%. This CDR3 region has 13 residues. The V segment lost 6 bases and the J segment 3 bases; nucleotides outside the gene matches: 3. The germline gives CDR1 KGHSH, CDR2 LQKENI. The TCR originated in a female donor in good health, enrolled as a control in a pregnancy study. The input for sequencing was peripheral blood, taken in the first trimester of pregnancy. The V gene is TRBV18, the J gene TRBJ2-5; the match to TRBD1 covers 8 bases. CDR3 protein: CASSGQGEETQYF. The CDR3 DNA follows: TGTGCCAGCTCCGGACAGGGTGAAGAGACCCAGTACTTC.